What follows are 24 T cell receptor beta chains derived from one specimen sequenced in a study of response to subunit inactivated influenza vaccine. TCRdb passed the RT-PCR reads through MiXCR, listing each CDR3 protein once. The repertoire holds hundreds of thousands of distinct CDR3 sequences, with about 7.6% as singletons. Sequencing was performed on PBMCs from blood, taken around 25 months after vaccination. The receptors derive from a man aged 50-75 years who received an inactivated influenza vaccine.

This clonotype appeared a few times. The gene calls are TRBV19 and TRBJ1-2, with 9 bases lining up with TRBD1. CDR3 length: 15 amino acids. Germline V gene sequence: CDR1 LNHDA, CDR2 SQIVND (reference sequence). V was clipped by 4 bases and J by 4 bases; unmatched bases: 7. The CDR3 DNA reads TGTGCCAGTAGTACCTGGGACAGGGCTAGCTATGGCTACACCTTC. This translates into CASSTWDRASYGYTF.

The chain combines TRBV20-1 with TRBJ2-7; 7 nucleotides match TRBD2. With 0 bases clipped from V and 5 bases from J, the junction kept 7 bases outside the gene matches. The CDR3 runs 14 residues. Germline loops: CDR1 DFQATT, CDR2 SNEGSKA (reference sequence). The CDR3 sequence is CSARDYILANEQYF. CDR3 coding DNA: TGCAGTGCTAGAGATTATATACTAGCGAACGAGCAGTACTTC.

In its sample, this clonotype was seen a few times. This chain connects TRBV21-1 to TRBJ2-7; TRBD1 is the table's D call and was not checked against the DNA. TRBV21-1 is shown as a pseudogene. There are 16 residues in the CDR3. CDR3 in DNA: TGTGCCAGCAGCAAAGCCAAGACAGGGGGCTCGTACGAGCAGTACTTC. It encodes CASSKAKTGGSYEQYF.

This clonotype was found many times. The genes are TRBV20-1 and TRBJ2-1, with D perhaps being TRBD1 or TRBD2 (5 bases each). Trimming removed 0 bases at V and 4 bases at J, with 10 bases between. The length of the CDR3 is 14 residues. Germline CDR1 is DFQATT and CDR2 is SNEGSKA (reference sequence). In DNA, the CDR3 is TGCAGTGCTAGAGATCGGGACCGTTACAATGAGCAGTTCTTC. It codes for CSARDRDRYNEQFF.

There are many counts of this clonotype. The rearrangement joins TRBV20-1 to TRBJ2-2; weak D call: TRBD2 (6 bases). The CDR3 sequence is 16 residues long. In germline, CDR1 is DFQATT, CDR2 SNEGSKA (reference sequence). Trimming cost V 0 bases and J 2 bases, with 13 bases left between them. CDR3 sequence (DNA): TGCAGTGCTAGAGATATGACTAGGGGAAACACCGGGGAGCTGTTTTTT. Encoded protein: CSARDMTRGNTGELFF.

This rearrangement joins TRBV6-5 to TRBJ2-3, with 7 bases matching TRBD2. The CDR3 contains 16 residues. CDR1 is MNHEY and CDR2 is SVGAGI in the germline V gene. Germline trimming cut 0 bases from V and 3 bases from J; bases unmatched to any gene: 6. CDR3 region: CASSYSAGGWTDTQYF. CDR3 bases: TGTGCCAGCAGTTACTCCGCCGGGGGGTGGACAGATACGCAGTATTTT.

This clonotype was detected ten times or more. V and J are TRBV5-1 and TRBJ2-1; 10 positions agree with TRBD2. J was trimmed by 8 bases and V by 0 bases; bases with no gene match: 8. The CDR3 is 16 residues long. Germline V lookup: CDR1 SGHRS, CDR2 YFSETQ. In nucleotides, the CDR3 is TGCGCCAGCAGCTTGGAGGCTAGCGGGAGCTGGGATGAGCAGTTCTTC. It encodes CASSLEASGSWDEQFF.

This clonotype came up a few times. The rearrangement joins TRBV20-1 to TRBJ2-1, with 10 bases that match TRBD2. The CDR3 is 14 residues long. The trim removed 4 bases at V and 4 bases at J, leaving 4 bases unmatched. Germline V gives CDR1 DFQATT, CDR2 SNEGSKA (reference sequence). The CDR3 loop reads CSAKAGGGYNEQFF. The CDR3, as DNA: TGCAGTGCTAAAGCGGGAGGGGGTTACAATGAGCAGTTCTTC.

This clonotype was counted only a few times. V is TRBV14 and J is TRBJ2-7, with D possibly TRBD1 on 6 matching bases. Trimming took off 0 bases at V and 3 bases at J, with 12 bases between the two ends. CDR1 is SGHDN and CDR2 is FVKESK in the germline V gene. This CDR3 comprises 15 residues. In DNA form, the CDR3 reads TGTGCCAGCAGCCAAGATTGGGGACACAGCTACGAGCAGTACTTC. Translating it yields CASSQDWGHSYEQYF. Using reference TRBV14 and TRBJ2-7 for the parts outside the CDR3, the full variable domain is EAGVTQFPSHSVIEKGQTVTLRCDPISGHDNLYWYRRVMGKEIKFLLHFVKESKQDESGMPNNRFLAERTGGTYSTLKVQPAELEDSGVYFCASSQDWGHSYEQYFGPGTRLTVT.

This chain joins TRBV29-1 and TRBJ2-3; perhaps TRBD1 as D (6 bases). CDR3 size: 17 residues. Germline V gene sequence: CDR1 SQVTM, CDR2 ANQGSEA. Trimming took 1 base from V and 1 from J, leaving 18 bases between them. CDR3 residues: CSVEGPTGNAGTDTQYF. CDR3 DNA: TGCAGCGTTGAAGGGCCTACAGGGAACGCCGGCACAGATACGCAGTATTTT.

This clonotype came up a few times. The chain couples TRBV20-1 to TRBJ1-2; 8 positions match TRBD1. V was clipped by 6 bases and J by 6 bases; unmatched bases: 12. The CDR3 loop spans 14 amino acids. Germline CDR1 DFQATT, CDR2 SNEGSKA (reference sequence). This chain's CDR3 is CSARAGQGANGYTF. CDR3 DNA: TGCAGTGCGAGGGCTGGGCAGGGGGCCAATGGCTACACCTTC.

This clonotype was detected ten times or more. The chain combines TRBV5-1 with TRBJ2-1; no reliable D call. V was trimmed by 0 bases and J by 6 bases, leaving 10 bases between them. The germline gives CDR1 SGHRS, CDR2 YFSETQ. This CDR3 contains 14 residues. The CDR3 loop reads CASSLAPGPNEQFF. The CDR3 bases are TGCGCCAGCAGCTTGGCTCCCGGACCCAATGAGCAGTTCTTC.

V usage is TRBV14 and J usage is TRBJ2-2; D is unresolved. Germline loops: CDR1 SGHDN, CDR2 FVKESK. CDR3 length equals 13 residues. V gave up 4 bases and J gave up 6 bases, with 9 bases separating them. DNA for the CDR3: TGTGCCAGCAGCCCCCACAGCTCCGGGGAGCTGTTTTTT. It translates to CASSPHSSGELFF.

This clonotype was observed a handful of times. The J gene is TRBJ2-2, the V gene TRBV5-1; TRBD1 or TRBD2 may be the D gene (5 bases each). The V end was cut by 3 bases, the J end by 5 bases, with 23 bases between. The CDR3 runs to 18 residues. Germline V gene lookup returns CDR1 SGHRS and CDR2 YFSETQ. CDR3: CASSSWVTGRRLTGELFF. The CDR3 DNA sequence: TGCGCCAGCAGCTCCTGGGTTACGGGGCGCCGATTAACCGGGGAGCTGTTTTTT.

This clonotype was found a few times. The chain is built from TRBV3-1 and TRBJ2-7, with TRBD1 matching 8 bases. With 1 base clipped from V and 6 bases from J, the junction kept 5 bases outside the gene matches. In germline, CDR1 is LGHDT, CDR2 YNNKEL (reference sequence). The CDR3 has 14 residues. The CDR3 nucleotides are TGTGCCAGCAGCCAAGGGACAGGGAGACGCGAGCAGTACTTC. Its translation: CASSQGTGRREQYF.

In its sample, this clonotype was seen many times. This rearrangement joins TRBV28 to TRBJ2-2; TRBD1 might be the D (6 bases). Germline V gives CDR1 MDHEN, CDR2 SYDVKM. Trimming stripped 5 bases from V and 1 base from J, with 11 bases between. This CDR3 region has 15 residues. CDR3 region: CASSPPDRNTGELFF. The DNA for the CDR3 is TGTGCCAGCAGTCCACCGGACAGGAACACCGGGGAGCTGTTTTTT.

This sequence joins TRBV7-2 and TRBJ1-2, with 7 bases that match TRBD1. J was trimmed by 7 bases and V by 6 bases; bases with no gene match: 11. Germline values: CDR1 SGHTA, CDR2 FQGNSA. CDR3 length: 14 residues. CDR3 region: CASSPGTDPTGYTF. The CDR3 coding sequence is TGTGCCAGCAGTCCCGGGACAGATCCTACTGGCTACACCTTC.

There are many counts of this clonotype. CDR3 bases: TGTGCCAGCAGTCTCGCTTCGAGGCAGCCCCAGCATTTT. It codes for CASSLASRQPQHF. V usage is TRBV12-3 or TRBV12-4 and J usage is TRBJ1-5; D remains unclear. V lost 5 bases and J lost 7, with 12 bases in between. This CDR3 contains 13 residues.

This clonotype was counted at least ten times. As DNA, the CDR3 is TGTGCCAGCAGTTATGAGCGGGACTCTGGGGCCAACGTCCTGACTTTC. It encodes CASSYERDSGANVLTF. V is TRBV6-2 or TRBV6-3 and J is TRBJ2-6; TRBD2 matches at 7 bases. Germline assignment: CDR1 MNHEY and CDR2 SVGEGT. Losses at the gene ends were 3 bases for V and 0 bases for J; bases not matched to a gene: 2. This CDR3 is built from 16 residues.

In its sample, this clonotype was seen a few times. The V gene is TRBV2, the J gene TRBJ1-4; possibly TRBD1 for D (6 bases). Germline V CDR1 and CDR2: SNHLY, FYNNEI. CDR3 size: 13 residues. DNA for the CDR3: TGTGCAGCAAAGGGGGGACATAATGAAAAACTGTTTTTT. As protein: CAAKGGHNEKLFF. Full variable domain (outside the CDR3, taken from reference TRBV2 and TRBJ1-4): EPEVTQTPSHQVTQMGQEVILRCVPISNHLYFYWYRQILGQKVEFLVSFYNNEISEKSEIFDDQFSVERPDGSNFTLKIRSTKLEDSAMYFCAAKGGHNEKLFFGSGTQLSVL.

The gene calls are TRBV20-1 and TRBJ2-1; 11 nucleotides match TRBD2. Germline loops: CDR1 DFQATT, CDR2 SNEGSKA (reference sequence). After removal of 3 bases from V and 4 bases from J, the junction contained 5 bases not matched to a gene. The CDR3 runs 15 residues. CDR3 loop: CSASEIAGGYNEQFF. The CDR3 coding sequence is TGCAGTGCTAGTGAGATAGCGGGAGGGTACAATGAGCAGTTCTTC.

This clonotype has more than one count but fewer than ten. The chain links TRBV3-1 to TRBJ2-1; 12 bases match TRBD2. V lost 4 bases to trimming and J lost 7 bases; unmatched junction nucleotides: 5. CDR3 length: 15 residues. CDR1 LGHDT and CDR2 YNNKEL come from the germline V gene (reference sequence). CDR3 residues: CASSPWTSGINEQFF. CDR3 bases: TGTGCCAGCAGCCCCTGGACTAGCGGGATAAATGAGCAGTTCTTC.

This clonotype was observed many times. In nucleotides, the CDR3 is TGCAGCGTTGGGGGAGCCAAAAACATTCAGTACTTC. This encodes CSVGGAKNIQYF. V and J are TRBV29-1 and TRBJ2-4; D is unclear. Per germline, CDR1 SQVTM and CDR2 ANQGSEA. There are 12 residues in the CDR3. The ends were cut back, 4 bases at V and 0 bases at J, with 4 bases in the middle.

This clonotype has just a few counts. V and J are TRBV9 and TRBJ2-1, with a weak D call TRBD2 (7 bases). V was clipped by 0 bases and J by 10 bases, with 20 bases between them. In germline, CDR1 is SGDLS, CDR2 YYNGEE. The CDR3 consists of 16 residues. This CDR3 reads CASSVEGGRAPDEQFF. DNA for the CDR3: TGTGCCAGCAGCGTAGAAGGGGGGAGGGCCCCGGACGAGCAGTTCTTC.